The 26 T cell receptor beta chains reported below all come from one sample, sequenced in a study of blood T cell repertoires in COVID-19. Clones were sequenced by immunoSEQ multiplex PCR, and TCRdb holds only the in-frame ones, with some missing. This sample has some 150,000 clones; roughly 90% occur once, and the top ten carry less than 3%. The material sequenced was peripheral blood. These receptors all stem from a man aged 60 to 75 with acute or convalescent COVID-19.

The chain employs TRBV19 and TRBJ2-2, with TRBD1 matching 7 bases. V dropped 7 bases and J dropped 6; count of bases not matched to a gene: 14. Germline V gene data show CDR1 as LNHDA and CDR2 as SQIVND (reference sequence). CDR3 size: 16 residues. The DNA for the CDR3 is TGTGCCAGTACCATAAGACAGGGTTCGGCCCCCGGGGAGCTGTTTTTT. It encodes CASTIRQGSAPGELFF.

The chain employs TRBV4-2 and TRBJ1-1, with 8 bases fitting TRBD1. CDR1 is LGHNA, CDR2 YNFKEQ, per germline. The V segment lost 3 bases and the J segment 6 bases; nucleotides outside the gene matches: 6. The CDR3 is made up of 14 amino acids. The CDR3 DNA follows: TGTGCCAGCAGCCAGCGACAGGGGCCGGCTGAAGCTTTCTTT. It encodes CASSQRQGPAEAFF.

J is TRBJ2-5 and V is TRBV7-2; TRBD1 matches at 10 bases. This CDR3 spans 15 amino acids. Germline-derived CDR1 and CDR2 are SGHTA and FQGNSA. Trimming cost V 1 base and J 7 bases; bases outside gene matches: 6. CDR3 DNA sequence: TGTGCCAGCAGCTTAGGGGTGAGGGACAGGGGGACCCAGTACTTC. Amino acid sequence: CASSLGVRDRGTQYF.

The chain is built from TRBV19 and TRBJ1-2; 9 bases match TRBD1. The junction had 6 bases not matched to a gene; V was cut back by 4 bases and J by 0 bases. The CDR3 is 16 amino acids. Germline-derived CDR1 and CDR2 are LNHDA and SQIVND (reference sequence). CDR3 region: CASSKGWDRANYGYTF. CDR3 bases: TGTGCCAGTAGTAAAGGTTGGGACAGGGCTAACTATGGCTACACCTTC.

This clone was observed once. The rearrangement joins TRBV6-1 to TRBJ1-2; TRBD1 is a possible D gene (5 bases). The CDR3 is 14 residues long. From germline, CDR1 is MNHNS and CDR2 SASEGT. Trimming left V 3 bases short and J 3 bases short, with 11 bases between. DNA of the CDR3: TGTGCCAGCAGTGAGTCTCAAGGGGACTATGGCTACACCTTC. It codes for CASSESQGDYGYTF.

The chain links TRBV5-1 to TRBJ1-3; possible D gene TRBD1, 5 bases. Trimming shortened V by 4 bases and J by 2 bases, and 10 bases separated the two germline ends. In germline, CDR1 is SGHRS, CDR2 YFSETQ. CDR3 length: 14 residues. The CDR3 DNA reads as TGCGCCAGCAGCCCCGACAGAACTGGAAACACCATATATTTT. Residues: CASSPDRTGNTIYF.

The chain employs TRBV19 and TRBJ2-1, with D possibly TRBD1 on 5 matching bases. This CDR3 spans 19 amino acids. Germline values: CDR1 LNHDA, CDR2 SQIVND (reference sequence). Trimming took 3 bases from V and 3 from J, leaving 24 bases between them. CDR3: CASSMRGQSTNQGYNEQFF. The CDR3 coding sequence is TGTGCCAGTAGTATGCGTGGCCAATCAACAAACCAGGGCTACAATGAGCAGTTCTTC. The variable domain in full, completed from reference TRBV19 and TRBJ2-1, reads DGGITQSPKYLFRKEGQNVTLSCEQNLNHDAMYWYRQDPGQGLRLIYYSQIVNDFQKGDIAEGYSVSREKKESFPLTVTSAQKNPTAFYLCASSMRGQSTNQGYNEQFFGPGTRLTVL.

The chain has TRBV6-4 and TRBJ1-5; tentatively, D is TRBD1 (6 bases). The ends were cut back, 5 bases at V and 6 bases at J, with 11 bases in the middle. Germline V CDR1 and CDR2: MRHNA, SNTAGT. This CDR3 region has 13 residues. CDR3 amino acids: CASSQTQGQPQHF. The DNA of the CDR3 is TGTGCCAGCAGTCAAACACAGGGTCAGCCCCAGCATTTT.

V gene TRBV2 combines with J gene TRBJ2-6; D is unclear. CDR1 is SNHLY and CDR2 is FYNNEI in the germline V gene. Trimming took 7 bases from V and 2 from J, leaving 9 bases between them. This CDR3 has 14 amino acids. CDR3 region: CASTPRAGANVLTF. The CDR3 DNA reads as TGTGCCAGCACCCCCCGGGCTGGGGCCAACGTCCTGACTTTC.

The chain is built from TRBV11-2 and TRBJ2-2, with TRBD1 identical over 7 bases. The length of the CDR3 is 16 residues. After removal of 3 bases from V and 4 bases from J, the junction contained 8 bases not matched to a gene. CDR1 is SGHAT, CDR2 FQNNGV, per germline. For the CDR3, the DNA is TGTGCCAGCAGCTTTCTCCGGGACAGAACCACCGGGGAGCTGTTTTTT. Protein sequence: CASSFLRDRTTGELFF.

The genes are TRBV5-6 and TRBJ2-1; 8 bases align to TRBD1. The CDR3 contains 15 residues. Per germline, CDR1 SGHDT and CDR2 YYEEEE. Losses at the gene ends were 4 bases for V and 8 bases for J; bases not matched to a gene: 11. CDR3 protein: CASSAGQAYTYEQFF. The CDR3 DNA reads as TGTGCCAGCAGCGCGGGACAGGCCTATACCTATGAGCAGTTCTTC.

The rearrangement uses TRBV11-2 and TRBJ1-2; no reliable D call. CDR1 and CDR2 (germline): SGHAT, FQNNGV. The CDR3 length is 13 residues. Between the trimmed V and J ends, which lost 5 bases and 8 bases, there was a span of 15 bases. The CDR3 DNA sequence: TGTGCCAGCAGCCCACTCGCCGAGCAAGGCTACACCTTC. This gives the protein CASSPLAEQGYTF.

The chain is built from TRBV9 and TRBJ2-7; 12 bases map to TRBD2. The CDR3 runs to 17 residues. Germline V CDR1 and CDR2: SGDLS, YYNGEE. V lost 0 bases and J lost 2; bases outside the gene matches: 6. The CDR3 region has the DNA TGTGCCAGCAGCGTAGCTAGCGGGGGGGCATCTACCTACGAGCAGTACTTC. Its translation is CASSVASGGASTYEQYF.

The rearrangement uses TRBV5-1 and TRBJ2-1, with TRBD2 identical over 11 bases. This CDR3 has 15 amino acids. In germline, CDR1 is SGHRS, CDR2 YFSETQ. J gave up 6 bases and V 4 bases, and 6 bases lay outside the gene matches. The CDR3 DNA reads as TGCGCCAGCAGCCCGGGACTAGCGGCAGCCAATGAGCAGTTCTTC. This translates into CASSPGLAAANEQFF.

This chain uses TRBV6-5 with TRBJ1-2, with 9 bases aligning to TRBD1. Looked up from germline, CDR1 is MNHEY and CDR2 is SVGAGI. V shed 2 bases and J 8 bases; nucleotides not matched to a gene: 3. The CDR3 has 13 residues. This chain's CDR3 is CASSYGTGSGYTF. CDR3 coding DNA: TGTGCCAGCAGTTACGGGACAGGGAGCGGCTACACCTTC.

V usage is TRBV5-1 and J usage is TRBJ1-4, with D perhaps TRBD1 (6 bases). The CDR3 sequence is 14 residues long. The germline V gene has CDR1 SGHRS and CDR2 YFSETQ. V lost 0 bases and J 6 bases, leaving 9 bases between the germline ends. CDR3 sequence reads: CASSLGPGDEKLFF. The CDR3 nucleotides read TGCGCCAGCAGCTTGGGTCCAGGGGATGAAAAACTGTTTTTT.

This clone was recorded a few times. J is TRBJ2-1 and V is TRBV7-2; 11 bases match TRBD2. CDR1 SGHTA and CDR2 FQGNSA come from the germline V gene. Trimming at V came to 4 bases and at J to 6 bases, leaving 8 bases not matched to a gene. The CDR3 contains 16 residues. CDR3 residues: CASSSSLAGGSNEQFF. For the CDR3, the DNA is TGTGCCAGCAGCTCCTCGCTAGCGGGGGGATCCAATGAGCAGTTCTTC. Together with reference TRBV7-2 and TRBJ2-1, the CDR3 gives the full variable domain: GAGVSQSPSNKVTEKGKDVELRCDPISGHTALYWYRQSLGQGLEFLIYFQGNSAPDKSGLPSDRFSAERTGGSVSTLTIQRTQQEDSAVYLCASSSSLAGGSNEQFFGPGTRLTVL.

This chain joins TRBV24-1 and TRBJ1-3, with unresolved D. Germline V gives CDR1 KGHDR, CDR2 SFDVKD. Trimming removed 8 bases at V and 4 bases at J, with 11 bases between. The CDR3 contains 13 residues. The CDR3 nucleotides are TGTGCCACCAAAAGTAGTTCCGGAAACACCATATATTTT. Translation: CATKSSSGNTIYF.

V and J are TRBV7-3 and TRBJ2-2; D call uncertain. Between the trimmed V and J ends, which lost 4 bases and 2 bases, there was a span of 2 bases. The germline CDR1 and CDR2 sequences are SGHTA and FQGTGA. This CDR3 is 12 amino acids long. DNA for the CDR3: TGTGCCAGCAGCTCAAACACCGGGGAGCTGTTTTTT. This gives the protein CASSSNTGELFF.

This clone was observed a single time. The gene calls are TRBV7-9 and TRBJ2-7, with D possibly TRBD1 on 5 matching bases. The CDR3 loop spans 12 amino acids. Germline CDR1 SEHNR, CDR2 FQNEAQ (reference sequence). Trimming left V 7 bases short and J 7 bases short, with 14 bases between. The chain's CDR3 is CASTFDGAEQYF. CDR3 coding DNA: TGTGCCAGCACCTTTGATGGGGCAGAGCAGTACTTC.

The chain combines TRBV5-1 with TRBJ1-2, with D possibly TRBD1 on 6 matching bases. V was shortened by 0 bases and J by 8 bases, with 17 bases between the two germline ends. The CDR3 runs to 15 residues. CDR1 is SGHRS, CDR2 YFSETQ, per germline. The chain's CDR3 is CASSLGAPGHGGYTF. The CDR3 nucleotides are TGCGCCAGCAGCTTGGGGGCCCCGGGACACGGCGGCTACACCTTC.

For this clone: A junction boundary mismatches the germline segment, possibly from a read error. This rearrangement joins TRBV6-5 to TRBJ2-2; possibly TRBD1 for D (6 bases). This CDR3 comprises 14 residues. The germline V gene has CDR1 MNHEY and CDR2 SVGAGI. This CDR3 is CASSPYRETAELFF. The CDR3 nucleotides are TGTGCCAGCAGTCCCTACAGGGAAACCGCGGAGCTGTTTTTT.

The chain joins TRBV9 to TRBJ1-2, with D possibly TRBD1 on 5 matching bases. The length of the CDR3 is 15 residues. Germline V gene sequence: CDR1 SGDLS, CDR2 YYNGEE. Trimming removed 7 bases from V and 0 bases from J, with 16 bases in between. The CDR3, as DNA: TGTGCCAGCCTCCCTCTCGGGGGGGCTAACTATGGCTACACCTTC. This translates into CASLPLGGANYGYTF. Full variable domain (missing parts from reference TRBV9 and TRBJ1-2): DSGVTQTPKHLITATGQRVTLRCSPRSGDLSVYWYQQSLDQGLQFLIQYYNGEERAKGNILERFSAQQFPDLHSELNLSSLELGDSALYFCASLPLGGANYGYTFGSGTRLTVV.

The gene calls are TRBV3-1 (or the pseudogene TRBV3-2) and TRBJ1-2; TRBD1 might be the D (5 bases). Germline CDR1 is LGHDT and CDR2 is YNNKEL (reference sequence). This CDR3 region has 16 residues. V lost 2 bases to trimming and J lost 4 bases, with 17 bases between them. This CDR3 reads CASSQSGAGPLYGYTF. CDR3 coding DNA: TGTGCCAGCAGCCAATCAGGCGCAGGGCCCCTCTATGGCTACACCTTC.

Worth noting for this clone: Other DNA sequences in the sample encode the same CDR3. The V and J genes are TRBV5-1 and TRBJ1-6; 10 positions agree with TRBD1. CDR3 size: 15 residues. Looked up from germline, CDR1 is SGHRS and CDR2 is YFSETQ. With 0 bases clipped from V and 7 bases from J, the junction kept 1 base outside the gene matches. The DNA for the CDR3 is TGCGCCAGCAGCTTGGAGGGACAGGGGAATTCACCCCTCCACTTT. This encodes CASSLEGQGNSPLHF.

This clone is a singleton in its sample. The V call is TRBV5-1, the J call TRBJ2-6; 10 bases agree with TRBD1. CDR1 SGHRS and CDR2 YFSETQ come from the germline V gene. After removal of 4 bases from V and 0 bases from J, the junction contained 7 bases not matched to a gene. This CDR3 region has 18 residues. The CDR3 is CASSPRDRGTSGANVLTF. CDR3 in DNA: TGCGCCAGCAGCCCTAGGGACAGGGGAACCTCTGGGGCCAACGTCCTGACTTTC.